What follows are 27 T cell receptor beta chains derived from one specimen sequenced in a study of blood T cells in healthy people across ages. Next came a second PCR, run for about 6 to 11 cycles, which used a sample-barcoded 5' primer along with a J-beta primer mix. TCRdb independently ran MiXCR on the 5' RACE reads; one entry per CDR3 protein. Seen here are 870,000 or so distinct CDR3 sequences, 25% to 35% observed once, and the top ten hold approximately 15%. Sequencing input: blood. The receptors stem from an elderly woman in good health.

At least ten counts were recorded for this clonotype. The rearrangement uses TRBV7-2 and TRBJ1-2; tentative D call: TRBD1 (5 bases). Looked up from germline, CDR1 is SGHTA and CDR2 is FQGNSA. The CDR3 runs 15 residues. The ends were cut back, 4 bases at V and 2 bases at J, with 14 bases in the middle. The CDR3 region is CASSSQGGGNYGYTF. CDR3 nucleotides: TGTGCCAGCAGCTCCCAGGGTGGAGGCAACTATGGCTACACCTTC.

This clonotype was seen many times. This rearrangement joins TRBV7-2 to TRBJ2-2; maybe TRBD2 (6 bases). Germline V gives CDR1 SGHTA, CDR2 FQGNSA. Trimming shortened V by 1 base and J by 2 bases, and 8 bases separated the two germline ends. CDR3 length equals 15 residues. The CDR3 bases are TGTGCCAGCAGCTTAGGGACTACCAACACCGGGGAGCTGTTTTTT. Translated: CASSLGTTNTGELFF.

Details on this clonotype: This sequence may be a read error, since a much larger clone differs from it by one base. V usage is TRBV7-2 and J usage is TRBJ2-7, with a weak D call TRBD1 (6 bases). This CDR3 is built from 13 residues. Trimming cost V 5 bases and J 3 bases, with 11 bases left between them. Germline values: CDR1 SGHTA, CDR2 FQGNSA. The CDR3 loop reads CASSRRDIYEQYF. CDR3 sequence (DNA): TGTGCCAGCAGCCGCCGGGACATCTACGAGCAGTACTTC.

This clonotype was found a few times. CDR3 in DNA: TGTGCCAGCAGCTTAGCCCTAGGACAGGGAAACACTGAAGCTTTCTTT. It encodes CASSLALGQGNTEAFF. The chain joins TRBV7-9 to TRBJ1-1; 8 nucleotides align to TRBD1. After removal of 0 bases from V and 2 bases from J, the junction contained 5 bases not matched to a gene. Germline V lookup: CDR1 SEHNR, CDR2 FQNEAQ (reference sequence). This CDR3 spans 16 amino acids.

There are many counts of this clonotype. V gene TRBV20-1 combines with J gene TRBJ2-5, with D possibly matching TRBD2 (5 bases). The CDR3 length is 13 residues. Per germline, CDR1 DFQATT and CDR2 SNEGSKA (reference sequence). Trimming left V 1 base short and J 4 bases short, with 10 bases between. In nucleotides, the CDR3 is TGCAGTGCTAGAGGTACTAGGACAGAGACCCAGTACTTC. This encodes CSARGTRTETQYF.

This clonotype was detected ten times or more. The V call is TRBV5-1, the J call TRBJ2-5; 10 bases are shared with TRBD2. The CDR3 runs 13 residues. The germline CDR1 and CDR2 sequences are SGHRS and YFSETQ. Unmatched junction bases numbered 4, after V lost 6 bases and J lost 5 bases. This chain's CDR3 is CASTLAGIETQYF. The CDR3 DNA sequence: TGCGCCAGCACACTAGCGGGGATCGAGACCCAGTACTTC.

The rearrangement joins TRBV20-1 to TRBJ2-1; TRBD2 aligns across 9 bases. CDR3 length equals 14 residues. Germline V gene data show CDR1 as DFQATT and CDR2 as SNEGSKA (reference sequence). With 3 bases clipped from V and 7 bases from J, the junction kept 7 bases outside the gene matches. CDR3 nucleotide sequence: TGCAGTGCTAGTTTTCCTAGCGGGGCAAATGAGCAGTTCTTC. Its protein product is CSASFPSGANEQFF.

This clonotype was recorded at least ten times. This chain joins TRBV29-1 and TRBJ2-1, with 7 bases aligning to TRBD1. After removal of 6 bases from V and 0 bases from J, the junction contained 8 bases not matched to a gene. CDR1 is SQVTM and CDR2 is ANQGSEA in the germline V gene. There are 15 residues in the CDR3. CDR3 sequence (DNA): TGCAGCGTAGGACCGGGACAGCGCTCCTACAATGAGCAGTTCTTC. Translating gives CSVGPGQRSYNEQFF.

V usage is TRBV5-5 and J usage is TRBJ2-1; no firm D call. Matching the DNA end better, TRBJ2-7 makes the J call doubtful. From germline, CDR1 is SGHKS and CDR2 YYEKEE (reference sequence). The CDR3 covers 15 residues. The CDR3 spells CASSSTVSSYNEQYF. The DNA of the CDR3 is TGTGCCAGCAGCTCCACAGTGAGCTCCTACAATGAGCAGTACTTC.

This clonotype was seen repeatedly, ten times or more. This chain uses TRBV20-1 with TRBJ1-2, with D unresolved. Between the trimmed V and J ends, which lost 6 bases and 3 bases, there was a span of 11 bases. Germline CDR1 reads DFQATT; CDR2 reads SNEGSKA (reference sequence). The CDR3 length is 12 residues. CDR3 in amino acids: CSAHALYYGYTF. CDR3 DNA sequence: TGCAGTGCGCACGCCTTATACTATGGCTACACCTTC.

The table lists this clonotype with a few counts. The CDR3 here is CASSLSWLSEAFF. The CDR3 nucleotides are TGCGCCAGCAGCTTGAGTTGGCTTTCTGAAGCTTTCTTT. The chain has TRBV5-1 and TRBJ1-1; no clear D. Between the trimmed V and J ends, which lost 1 base and 6 bases, there was a span of 10 bases. The CDR3 consists of 13 residues. Germline V gives CDR1 SGHRS, CDR2 YFSETQ.

This clonotype has at least ten counts. V gene TRBV6-1 combines with J gene TRBJ2-1; 9 bases fit TRBD1. There are 16 residues in the CDR3. From germline, CDR1 is MNHNS and CDR2 SASEGT. V lost 6 bases to trimming and J lost 4 bases; unmatched junction nucleotides: 10. CDR3: CASRVHSGTGYNEQFF. The CDR3 bases are TGTGCCAGCAGGGTACACTCCGGGACAGGGTACAATGAGCAGTTCTTC.

This clonotype was observed a handful of times. CDR3 DNA sequence: TGTGCCAGCAGCGTAGGGATTTCCTCCTACGAGCAGTACTTC. This translates into CASSVGISSYEQYF. The chain employs TRBV9 and TRBJ2-7; D unresolved. Germline lookup yields CDR1 SGDLS and CDR2 YYNGEE. The CDR3 spans 14 residues. The ends were cut back, 0 bases at V and 0 bases at J, with 7 bases in the middle.

This clonotype was observed at least ten times. The chain links TRBV28 to TRBJ2-3; TRBD1 agrees at 11 bases. Trimming at V came to 6 bases and at J to 3 bases, leaving 5 bases not matched to a gene. Germline lookup yields CDR1 MDHEN and CDR2 SYDVKM. There are 15 residues in the CDR3. The CDR3 is CASSTGQGVTDTQYF. The CDR3 DNA is TGTGCCAGCAGCACGGGACAGGGGGTAACAGATACGCAGTATTTT.

For this clonotype: A much larger clone differs by one base, so this may be a read error. The chain employs TRBV5-1 and TRBJ2-1, with 8 bases lining up with TRBD1. Germline CDR1 reads SGHRS; CDR2 reads YFSETQ. There are 14 residues in the CDR3. Germline trimming cut 0 bases from V and 7 bases from J; bases unmatched to any gene: 3. The CDR3, as DNA: TGCGCCAGCAGCTTGGCCACAGGGGGGAATGAGCAGTTCTTC. Residues: CASSLATGGNEQFF.

This clonotype is a singleton in its sample. This may arise from a read error, as a much more abundant clone is one base away. The chain combines TRBV6-1 with TRBJ2-3; D remains ambiguous. The V and J ends lost 7 bases and 2 bases respectively, with 16 bases between them. The CDR3 has 15 amino acids. Germline CDR1 reads MNHNS; CDR2 reads SASEGT. The CDR3, as DNA: TGTGCCAGCACCAACCTGGGATACCCCACAGATACGCAGTATTTT. Amino acid sequence: CASTNLGYPTDTQYF.

The chain uses TRBV5-1 and TRBJ2-5, with TRBD1 identical over 7 bases. The J call is doubtful: the DNA matches TRBJ2-7 better. Per the germline V gene, CDR1 is SGHRS and CDR2 is YFSETQ. CDR3 length equals 15 residues. The CDR3 DNA is TGCGCCAGCAGCCCCCGGGACAGCCGATTCTACGAGCAGTACTTC. The encoded protein is CASSPRDSRFYEQYF.

This chain links TRBV14 with TRBJ2-3, with TRBD2 matching 12 bases. V dropped 4 bases and J dropped 2; count of bases not matched to a gene: 4. Germline CDR1 and CDR2: SGHDN and FVKESK. The CDR3 consists of 16 residues. Here the CDR3 reads CASSRTSGVNTDTQYF. CDR3 nucleotides: TGTGCCAGCAGCCGGACTAGCGGGGTTAACACAGATACGCAGTATTTT.

This clonotype was observed many times. The V call is TRBV20-1, the J call TRBJ2-4; D is perhaps TRBD1 or TRBD2 (5 bases each). The germline gives CDR1 DFQATT, CDR2 SNEGSKA (reference sequence). This CDR3 has 13 residues. V lost 3 bases to trimming and J lost 3 bases, with 9 bases between them. CDR3 bases: TGCAGTGCTAGGGGGACGGACAAAAACATTCAGTACTTC. Translating gives CSARGTDKNIQYF.

This rearrangement joins TRBV27 to TRBJ1-1; tentative D call: TRBD1 (5 bases). The CDR3 is 14 residues long. The germline V gene has CDR1 MNHEY and CDR2 SMNVEV (reference sequence). Trimming pared 5 bases from V and 5 bases from J, leaving 15 bases between. The CDR3 sequence is CASSVWGEGTEAFF. CDR3 DNA: TGTGCCAGCAGTGTATGGGGCGAAGGAACTGAAGCTTTCTTT.

The V gene is TRBV6-5, the J gene TRBJ1-5; a weak D match, TRBD1 (5 bases). V lost 0 bases and J lost 3, with 9 bases in between. The V gene's germline CDR1 is MNHEY and CDR2 SVGAGI. The CDR3 is 15 residues long. The CDR3 DNA sequence: TGTGCCAGCAGTTACTCGGGGACCCACAATCAGCCCCAGCATTTT. This gives the protein CASSYSGTHNQPQHF.

This clonotype was counted a few times. A single base separates this from a much larger clone, so it may be a read error. The rearrangement links TRBV29-1 to TRBJ2-3; D is ambiguous. The CDR3 length is 13 residues. Germline values: CDR1 SQVTM, CDR2 ANQGSEA. Trimming pared 3 bases from V and 1 base from J, leaving 8 bases between. The CDR3 protein is CSVDPRGTDTQYF. CDR3 nucleotides: TGCAGCGTTGATCCTCGAGGCACAGATACGCAGTATTTT.

The V and J genes are TRBV20-1 and TRBJ2-3; TRBD2 aligns across 9 bases. J lost 5 bases, V lost 1 base, and 10 bases had no gene match. Germline loops: CDR1 DFQATT, CDR2 SNEGSKA (reference sequence). This CDR3 contains 16 residues. The CDR3 bases are TGCAGTGCTAGAGTTCGGGCGGGGGGGCTTGAAGATACGCAGTATTTT. Translated: CSARVRAGGLEDTQYF.

The chain uses TRBV4-1 and TRBJ1-5; no firm D call. In germline, CDR1 is MGHRA, CDR2 YSYEKL. The CDR3 is made up of 15 amino acids. The germline V and J ends were trimmed by 0 bases and 3 bases, with 9 bases remaining between them. The CDR3 loop reads CASSQEASTNQPQHF. The DNA for the CDR3 is TGCGCCAGCAGCCAAGAGGCCTCTACCAATCAGCCCCAGCATTTT.

The table lists this clonotype with a count of one. It may be a read error: a sequence one base away is much more abundant. J is TRBJ1-5 and V is TRBV7-2, with 7 bases that match TRBD1. V lost 1 base, J lost 6 bases, and 9 bases stayed unmatched. Per germline, CDR1 SGHTA and CDR2 FQGNSA. This CDR3 spans 16 amino acids. CDR3 amino acids: CASSLDGQEAGQPQHF. DNA for the CDR3: TGTGCCAGCAGCTTAGACGGACAGGAGGCAGGTCAGCCCCAGCATTTT.

As to this clonotype: Just one base apart from a much larger clone, this may be a read error. This rearrangement joins TRBV7-2 to TRBJ1-1; D perhaps matches TRBD1 (5 bases). The CDR3 runs to 14 residues. CDR1 SGHTA and CDR2 FQGNSA come from the germline V gene. CDR3: CASSLEWGKGEACF. The CDR3 coding sequence is TGTGCCAGCAGCTTAGAGTGGGGGAAGGGTGAAGCTTGCTTT.

As DNA, the CDR3 is TGTGCCAGCAGTTTGGCTAGCGGGTCCACCTACAATGAGCAGTTCTTC. Protein product: CASSLASGSTYNEQFF. The gene calls are TRBV12-3 or TRBV12-4 and TRBJ2-1; 8 bases agree with TRBD2. The CDR3 contains 16 residues. The trim removed 3 bases at V and 2 bases at J, leaving 6 bases unmatched.